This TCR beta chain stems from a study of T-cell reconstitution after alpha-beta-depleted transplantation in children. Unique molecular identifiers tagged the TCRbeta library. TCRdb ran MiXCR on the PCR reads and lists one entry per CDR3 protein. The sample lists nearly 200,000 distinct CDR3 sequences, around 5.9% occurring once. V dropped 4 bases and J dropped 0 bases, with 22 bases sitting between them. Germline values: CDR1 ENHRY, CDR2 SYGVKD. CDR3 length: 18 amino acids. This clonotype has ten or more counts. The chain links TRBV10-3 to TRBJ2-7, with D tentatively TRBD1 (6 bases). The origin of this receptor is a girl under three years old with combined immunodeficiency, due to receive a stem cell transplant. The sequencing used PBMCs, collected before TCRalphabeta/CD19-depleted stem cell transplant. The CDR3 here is CAISGPPGQGRGSYEQYF. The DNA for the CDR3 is TGTGCCATCAGTGGCCCTCCGGGGCAGGGGAGAGGCTCCTACGAGCAGTACTTC.